This T cell receptor (beta chain) was sequenced for a study of a mutant IDH1 vaccine in newly diagnosed glioma. Whole-study context: Vaccinations were initiated 4-6 weeks following radiotherapy alone, or were given together with temozolomide cycles. Visit V12 was conducted at week 35 as the safety follow-up. Visit V13 came later, at week 47. Those enrolled had earlier been treated with radiotherapy, temozolomide, or both, mostly both.

Trimming removed 4 bases at V and 4 bases at J, with 11 bases between. The CDR3 is made up of 13 amino acids. The V gene's germline CDR1 is MNHEY and CDR2 SMNVEV (reference sequence). To note about this clone: Antigen unknown.

As to time point: week 35, safety follow-up. In every dose of vaccine, 300 ug of mutant IDH1 20-mer peptide was given alongside topical imiquimod. Some clones are missing from TCRdb's copy, which holds only in-frame ones; the method was immunoSEQ multiplex PCR. The table shows approximately 28,000 clones, with roughly 85% occurring only once. The source material was PBMCs, sampled from a glioma patient whose treatment included an IDH1 peptide vaccine. The receptor comes from a man aged 30 to 45 with glioma. This sequence joins TRBV27 and TRBJ2-7; a weak D match, TRBD1 (6 bases). CDR3 nucleotide sequence: TGTGCCAGCAGTTACGAAACAGGGTACGAGCAGTACTTC. It encodes CASSYETGYEQYF.